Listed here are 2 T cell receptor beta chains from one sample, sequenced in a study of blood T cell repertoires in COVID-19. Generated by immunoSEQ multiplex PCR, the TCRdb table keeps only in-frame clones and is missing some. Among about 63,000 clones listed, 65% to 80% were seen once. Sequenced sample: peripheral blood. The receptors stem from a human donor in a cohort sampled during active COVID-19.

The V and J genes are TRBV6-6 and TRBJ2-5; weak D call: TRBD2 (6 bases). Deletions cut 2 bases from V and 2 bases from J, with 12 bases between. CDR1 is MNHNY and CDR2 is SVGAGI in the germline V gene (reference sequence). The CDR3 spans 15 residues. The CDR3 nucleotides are TGTGCCAGCAGTTACCCCGGCGGGAAACAAGAGACCCAGTACTTC. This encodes CASSYPGGKQETQYF.

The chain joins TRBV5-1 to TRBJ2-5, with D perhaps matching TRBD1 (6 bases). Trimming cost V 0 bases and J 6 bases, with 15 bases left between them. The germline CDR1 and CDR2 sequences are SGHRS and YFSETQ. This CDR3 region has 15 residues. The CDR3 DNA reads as TGCGCCAGCAGCTTGGGGGTCCGGGACATCAAGACCCAGTACTTC. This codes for CASSLGVRDIKTQYF.